This TCR beta chain was retrieved from a study of T cell responses to AZD1222 COVID-19 vaccine. Study details: Both about-4-week and about-12-week second-dose recipients were combined.

Regarding the study as a whole: Spike-wide vaccine-associated CD4 TCRs dominated at 160-218 and 743-854.

In the case of this clone: Its antigen is not identified.

Sequenced by immunoSEQ multiplex PCR; TCRdb stores in-frame clones only, minus some. The sample lists over 85,000 clones, 85% to 95% occurring once. Between the trimmed V and J ends, which lost 2 bases and 3 bases, there was a span of 7 bases. This CDR3 is 13 amino acids long. Germline V lookup: CDR1 MNHEY, CDR2 SMNVEV (reference sequence). The chain carries TRBV27 and TRBJ1-2; D is undetermined. This material consisted of peripheral blood, taken on day 0 of AZD1222 vaccination. The receptor was isolated from an adult in good health. CDR3 sequence (DNA): TGTGCCAGCAGTTTAGGCCCAGACTATGGCTACACCTTC. Its translation is CASSLGPDYGYTF.